The clone carrying this TCR beta chain was seen only a few times. Its antigen is unknown. The data derive from a study of T cells in Graves' hyperthyroidism and ophthalmopathy. On the study more broadly: Peripheral blood was acquired at first diagnosis, ahead of any therapy whatsoever. General study findings and limits: The majority of expanded thyroid clonotypes above 0.001 also appeared in blood.

Looked up from germline, CDR1 is LNHDA and CDR2 is SQIVND (reference sequence). Trimming removed 5 bases at V and 4 bases at J, with 23 bases between. The CDR3 is 17 amino acids. Pregnant or lactating patients were excluded, as were those with uncontrolled infection or other autoimmune disease. Thyroid ultrasound and orbital computed tomography, with clinical symptoms and serum thyroxine and TRAb, informed diagnoses. Researchers amplified the TCR beta CDR3 regions from RNA transcripts. The primer set for the first-round RT-PCR of the TCR CDR3 was HTBI. TCRdb passed the multiplex PCR reads through MiXCR, listing each CDR3 protein once. The sample contains fewer than 650,000 distinct CDR3 sequences, roughly 14% of which appear only once.

This chain connects TRBV19 to TRBJ2-5; possibly TRBD2 for D (6 bases). The sequence was collected from a woman aged 40 to 50 with Graves' ophthalmopathy. Sequenced material: blood. The CDR3 is CASSWGVLAEKGETQYF. The DNA of the CDR3 is TGTGCCAGTAGTTGGGGTGTGTTAGCGGAAAAGGGAGAGACCCAGTACTTC.